The rows below give T cell receptor beta chains drawn from one sample of a study of vaccination effects on CD4 cells after COVID-19. TCRdb's table, derived via immunoSEQ multiplex PCR, lists solely in-frame clones and lacks some. The sample has 50,000 to 80,000 clones, less than 85% seen once. Antigens for these TCRs are unknown. The specimen was CD4+ T cells from PBMCs cultured without peptide, collected after COVID-19 vaccination. These receptors all come from a human donor who received a COVID-19 vaccine. Each CDR3 is given with its conserved first and last residue. Fields, in order: J gene, CDR3 length, V gene, CDR3 protein.

j_gene: TRBJ1-2
len: 14
v_gene: TRBV30
CDR3aa: CAWNRDRVNYGYTF

j_gene: TRBJ2-5
len: 14
v_gene: TRBV5-1
CDR3aa: CASSIGAGRETQYF

j_gene: TRBJ1-3
len: 14
v_gene: TRBV7-2
CDR3aa: CASSPRQQGNTIYF

j_gene: TRBJ2-2
len: 17
v_gene: TRBV7-9
CDR3aa: CASSARQAPAVTGELFF

j_gene: TRBJ2-5
len: 14
v_gene: TRBV5-1
CDR3aa: CASSQERPQETQYF

j_gene: TRBJ1-1
len: 13
v_gene: TRBV14
CDR3aa: CASSQDRSSEAFF

j_gene: TRBJ1-4
len: 13
v_gene: TRBV6-5
CDR3aa: CASKVGDREKLFF

j_gene: TRBJ2-3
len: 14
v_gene: TRBV5-1
CDR3aa: CASSLGGPTDTQYF

j_gene: TRBJ2-5
len: 16
v_gene: TRBV5-1
CDR3aa: CASSLIPGGTQETQYF

j_gene: TRBJ2-3
len: 14
v_gene: TRBV9
CDR3aa: CASSPYPSTDTQYF

j_gene: TRBJ2-5
len: 15
v_gene: TRBV5-1
CDR3aa: CASRPGGSGLETQYF

j_gene: TRBJ1-1
len: 13
v_gene: TRBV12-3/TRBV12-4
CDR3aa: CASRRRWDTEAFF

j_gene: TRBJ2-5
len: 13
v_gene: TRBV7-6
CDR3aa: CASGTGPTETQYF

j_gene: TRBJ1-2
len: 13
v_gene: TRBV5-1
CDR3aa: CASSQGQSYGYTF

j_gene: TRBJ1-5
len: 15
v_gene: TRBV3-1/TRBV3-2
CDR3aa: CASSLRDRGNQPQHF

j_gene: TRBJ1-3
len: 14
v_gene: TRBV19
CDR3aa: CAPRRLTFGNTIYF

j_gene: TRBJ1-5
len: 13
v_gene: TRBV12-3/TRBV12-4
CDR3aa: CASSPNKNQPQHF

j_gene: TRBJ1-2
len: 15
v_gene: TRBV2
CDR3aa: CASRDTGGSNYGYTF

j_gene: TRBJ1-5
len: 14
v_gene: TRBV24-1
CDR3aa: CATSPGYRYQPQHF

j_gene: TRBJ2-5
len: 16
v_gene: TRBV9
CDR3aa: CASSVDPAGGAETQYF

j_gene: TRBJ1-1
len: 13
v_gene: TRBV6-6
CDR3aa: CASSSAGYTEAFF

j_gene: TRBJ1-4
len: 14
v_gene: TRBV4-3
CDR3aa: CASSQDRTNEKLFF

j_gene: TRBJ2-3
len: 15
v_gene: TRBV6-1
CDR3aa: CASSVAGGLVDTQYF

j_gene: TRBJ1-1
len: 16
v_gene: TRBV4-1
CDR3aa: CASSQGRGGVGTEAFF

j_gene: TRBJ1-1
len: 15
v_gene: TRBV18
CDR3aa: CASSPGQGPNTEAFF

j_gene: TRBJ1-3
len: 17
v_gene: TRBV9
CDR3aa: CASSAGWDRGPGNTIYF

j_gene: TRBJ1-3
len: 15
v_gene: TRBV19
CDR3aa: CASSIDGTSGNTIYF

j_gene: TRBJ1-1
len: 16
v_gene: TRBV3-1/TRBV3-2
CDR3aa: CASSQDGGGTGTEAFF

j_gene: TRBJ1-2
len: 14
v_gene: TRBV6-5
CDR3aa: CASSRDSSVYGYTF

j_gene: TRBJ2-5
len: 14
v_gene: TRBV18
CDR3aa: CASSPRSESETQYF

j_gene: TRBJ1-6
len: 15
v_gene: TRBV12-5
CDR3aa: CASGQSRGINSPLHF

j_gene: TRBJ1-5
len: 16
v_gene: TRBV7-8
CDR3aa: CASSSRLQEFNQPQHF

j_gene: TRBJ2-5
len: 13
v_gene: TRBV3-1/TRBV3-2
CDR3aa: CASSPRQQETQYF

j_gene: TRBJ1-2
len: 17
v_gene: TRBV6-1
CDR3aa: CASSGRDTSGVNYGYTF

j_gene: TRBJ1-1
len: 15
v_gene: TRBV14
CDR3aa: CASSQGQRGNTEAFF

j_gene: TRBJ2-3
len: 16
v_gene: TRBV9
CDR3aa: CAGSPQRGVYPDTQYF

j_gene: TRBJ2-1
len: 12
v_gene: TRBV11-2
CDR3aa: CASSLTYNEQFF

j_gene: TRBJ2-5
len: 16
v_gene: TRBV5-1
CDR3aa: CASSILPQGAEETQYF